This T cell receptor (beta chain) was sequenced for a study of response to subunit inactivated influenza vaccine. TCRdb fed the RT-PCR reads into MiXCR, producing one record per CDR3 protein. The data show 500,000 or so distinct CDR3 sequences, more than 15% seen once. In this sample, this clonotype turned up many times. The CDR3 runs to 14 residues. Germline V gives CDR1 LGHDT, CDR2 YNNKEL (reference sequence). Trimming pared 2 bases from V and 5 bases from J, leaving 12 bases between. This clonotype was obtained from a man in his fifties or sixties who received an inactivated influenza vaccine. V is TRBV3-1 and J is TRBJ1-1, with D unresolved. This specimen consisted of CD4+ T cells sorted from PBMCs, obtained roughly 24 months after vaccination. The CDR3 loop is CASSQSSGRTEAFF. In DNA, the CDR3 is TGTGCCAGCAGCCAATCCTCGGGGAGGACTGAAGCTTTCTTT.